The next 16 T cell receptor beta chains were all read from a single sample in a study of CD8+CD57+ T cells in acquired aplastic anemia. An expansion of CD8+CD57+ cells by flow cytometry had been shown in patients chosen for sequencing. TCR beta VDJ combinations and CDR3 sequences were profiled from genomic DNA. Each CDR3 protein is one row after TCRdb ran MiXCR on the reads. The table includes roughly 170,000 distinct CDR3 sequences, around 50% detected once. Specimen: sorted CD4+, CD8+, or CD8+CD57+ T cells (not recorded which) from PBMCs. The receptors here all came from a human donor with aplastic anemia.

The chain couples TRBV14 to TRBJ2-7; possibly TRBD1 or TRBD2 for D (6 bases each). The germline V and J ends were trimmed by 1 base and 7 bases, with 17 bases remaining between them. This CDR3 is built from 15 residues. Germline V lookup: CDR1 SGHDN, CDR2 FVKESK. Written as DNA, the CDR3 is TGTGCCAGCAGCCAAGTGAGGGGGGCGGTTTGGGAGCAGTACTTC. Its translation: CASSQVRGAVWEQYF.

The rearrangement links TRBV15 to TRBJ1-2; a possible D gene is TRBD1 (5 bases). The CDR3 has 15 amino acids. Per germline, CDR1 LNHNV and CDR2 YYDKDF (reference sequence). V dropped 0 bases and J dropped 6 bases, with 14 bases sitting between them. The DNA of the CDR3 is TGTGCCACCAGCAGAGATGGATGGGGGTCAGATGGCTACACCTTC. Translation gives CATSRDGWGSDGYTF.

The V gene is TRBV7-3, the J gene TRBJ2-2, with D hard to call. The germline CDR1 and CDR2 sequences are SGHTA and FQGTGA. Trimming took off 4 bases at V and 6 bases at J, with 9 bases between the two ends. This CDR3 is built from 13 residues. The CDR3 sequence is CASSYSRSGELFF. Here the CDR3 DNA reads TGTGCCAGCAGCTACTCACGTTCCGGGGAGCTGTTTTTT.

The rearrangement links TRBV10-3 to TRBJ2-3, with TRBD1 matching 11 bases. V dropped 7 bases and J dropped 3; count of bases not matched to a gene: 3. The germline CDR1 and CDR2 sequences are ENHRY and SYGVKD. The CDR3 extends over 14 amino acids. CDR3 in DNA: TGTGCCATCACCGGACAGGGGGCAACAGATACGCAGTATTTT. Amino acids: CAITGQGATDTQYF.

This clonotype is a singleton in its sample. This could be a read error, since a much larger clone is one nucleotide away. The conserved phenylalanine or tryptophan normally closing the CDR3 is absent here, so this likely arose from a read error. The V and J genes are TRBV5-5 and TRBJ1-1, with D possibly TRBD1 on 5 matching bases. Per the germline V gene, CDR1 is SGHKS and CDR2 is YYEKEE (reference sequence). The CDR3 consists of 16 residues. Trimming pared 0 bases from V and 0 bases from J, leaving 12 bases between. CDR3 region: CASSLGTGRMNTEAFV. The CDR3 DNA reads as TGTGCCAGCAGCTTGGGCACAGGCAGAATGAACACTGAAGCTTTCGTT.

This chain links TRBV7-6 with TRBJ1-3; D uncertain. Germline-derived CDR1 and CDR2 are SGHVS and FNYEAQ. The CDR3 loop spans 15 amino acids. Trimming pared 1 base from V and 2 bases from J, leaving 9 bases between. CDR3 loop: CASSLGGFAGNTIYF. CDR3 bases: TGTGCCAGCAGCTTAGGAGGATTCGCTGGAAACACCATATATTTT.

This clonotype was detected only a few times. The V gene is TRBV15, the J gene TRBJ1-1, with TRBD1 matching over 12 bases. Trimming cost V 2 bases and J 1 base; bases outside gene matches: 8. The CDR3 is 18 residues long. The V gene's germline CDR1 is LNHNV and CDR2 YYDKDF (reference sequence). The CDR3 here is CATSRPFPGQGANTEAFF. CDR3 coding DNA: TGTGCCACCAGCAGACCATTTCCGGGACAGGGGGCGAACACTGAAGCTTTCTTT.

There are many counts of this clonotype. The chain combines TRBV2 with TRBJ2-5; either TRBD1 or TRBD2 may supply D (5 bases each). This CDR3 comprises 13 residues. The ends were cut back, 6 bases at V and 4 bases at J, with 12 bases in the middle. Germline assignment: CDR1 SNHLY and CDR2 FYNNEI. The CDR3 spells CASREGPGETQYF. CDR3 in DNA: TGTGCCAGCAGAGAGGGGCCGGGAGAGACCCAGTACTTC.

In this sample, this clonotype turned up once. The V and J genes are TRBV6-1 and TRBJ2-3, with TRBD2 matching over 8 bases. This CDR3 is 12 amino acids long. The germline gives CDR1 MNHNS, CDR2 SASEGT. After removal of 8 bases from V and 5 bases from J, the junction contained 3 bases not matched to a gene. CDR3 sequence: CASWRGVDTQYF. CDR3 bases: TGTGCCAGCTGGCGGGGGGTAGATACGCAGTATTTT.

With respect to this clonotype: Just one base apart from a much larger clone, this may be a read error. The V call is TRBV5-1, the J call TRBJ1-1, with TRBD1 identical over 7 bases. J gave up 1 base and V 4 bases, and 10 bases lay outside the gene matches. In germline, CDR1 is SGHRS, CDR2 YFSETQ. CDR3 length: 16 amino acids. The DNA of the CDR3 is TGCGCCAGCAGCGCAAGAACAGGGGTCGGGAACACTGAAGCTTTCTTT. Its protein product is CASSARTGVGNTEAFF.

The CDR3: CSARAGLAGYEQYF. The CDR3 DNA reads as TGCAGTGCTAGAGCGGGACTAGCGGGGTACGAGCAGTACTTC. This chain links TRBV20-1 with TRBJ2-7, with TRBD2 identical over 13 bases. The CDR3 contains 14 residues. V was clipped by 1 base and J by 4 bases; unmatched bases: 1. The germline CDR1 and CDR2 sequences are DFQATT and SNEGSKA (reference sequence).

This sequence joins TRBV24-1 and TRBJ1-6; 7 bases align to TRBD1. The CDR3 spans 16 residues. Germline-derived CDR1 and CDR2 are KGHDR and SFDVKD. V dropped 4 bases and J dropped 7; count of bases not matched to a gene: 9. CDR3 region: CATSDESTGTNSPLHF. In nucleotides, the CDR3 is TGTGCCACCAGTGACGAATCGACAGGGACGAATTCACCCCTCCACTTT.

This chain's CDR3 is CASTHRDFNNEQFF. The CDR3 DNA is TGTGCCAGTACGCACCGGGACTTTAACAATGAGCAGTTCTTC. This rearrangement joins TRBV5-4 to TRBJ2-1, with D perhaps matching TRBD2 (6 bases). The germline V gene encodes CDR1 SGHNT and CDR2 YYREEE (reference sequence). V was trimmed by 8 bases and J by 5 bases, leaving 17 bases between them. The CDR3 spans 14 residues. Using reference TRBV5-4 and TRBJ2-1 for the parts outside the CDR3, the full variable domain is ETGVTQSPTHLIKTRGQQVTLRCSSQSGHNTVSWYQQALGQGPQFIFQYYREEENGRGNFPPRFSGLQFPNYSSELNVNALELDDSALYLCASTHRDFNNEQFFGPGTRLTVL.

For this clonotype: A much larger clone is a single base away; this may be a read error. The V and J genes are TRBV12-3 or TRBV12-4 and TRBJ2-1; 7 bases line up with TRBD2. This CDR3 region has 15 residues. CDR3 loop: CAGSSRGVGNNEQFF. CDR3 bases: TGTGCCGGCAGCTCCCGGGGGGTCGGGAACAATGAGCAGTTCTTC.

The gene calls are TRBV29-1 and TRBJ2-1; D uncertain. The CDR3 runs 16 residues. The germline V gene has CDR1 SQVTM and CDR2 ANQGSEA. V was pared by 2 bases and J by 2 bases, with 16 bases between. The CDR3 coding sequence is TGCAGCGTTGAACCATTATCCTACTCGGCCTACAATGAGCAGTTCTTC. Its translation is CSVEPLSYSAYNEQFF.

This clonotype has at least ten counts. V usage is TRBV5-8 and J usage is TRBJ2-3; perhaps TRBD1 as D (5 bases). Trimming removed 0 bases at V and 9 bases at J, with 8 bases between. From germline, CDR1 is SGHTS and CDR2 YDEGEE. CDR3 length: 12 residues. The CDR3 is CASSLGQTTQYF. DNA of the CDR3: TGTGCCAGCAGCTTGGGACAGACGACGCAGTATTTT. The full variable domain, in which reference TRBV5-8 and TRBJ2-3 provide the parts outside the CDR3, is EAGVTQSPTHLIKTRGQQATLRCSPISGHTSVYWYQQALGLGLQFLLWYDEGEERNRGNFPPRFSGRQFPNYSSELNVNALELEDSALYLCASSLGQTTQYFGPGTRLTVL.